The TCR beta chain described here comes from a study of shared clonotypes between healthy human individuals. Caucasian adults residing in Nashville, Tennessee made up all the donors. Partitioning of CD4+ cells yielded a CD45RA+ naive subset and a CD45RA-negative memory subset. Per the germline V gene, CDR1 is SGHNT and CDR2 is YENEEA. CDR3 length: 13 amino acids. Trimming pared 3 bases from V and 1 base from J, leaving 6 bases between. The authors split each subset's genomic DNA evenly across several immunoSEQ plates. The authors loaded around 190 ng DNA, about 30,000 T cell genomes, into sorted-subset replicate PCRs. Sequenced by immunoSEQ multiplex PCR; TCRdb stores in-frame clones only, minus some. The repertoire holds 2 million to 3 million clones, with just over 90% as singletons.

The rearrangement links TRBV11-3 to TRBJ2-5, with D perhaps TRBD1 (5 bases). What was sequenced was naive CD4+ T cells sorted from blood. Subset described: CD45RA+ positively selected. This receptor was taken from a man aged 18 to 29 in good health. The CDR3 DNA follows: TGTGCCAGCAGCTTCAGGGTCCAAGAGACCCAGTACTTC. Amino acids: CASSFRVQETQYF.